Following are 7 T cell receptor beta chains from one sample sequenced in a study of CD8+CD57+ T cells in acquired aplastic anemia. Genomic DNA served as template for TCR beta VDJ and CDR3 profiling. TCRdb reprocessed the reads via MiXCR and lists one record per CDR3 protein. The sample has roughly 180,000 distinct CDR3 sequences; around 66% are singletons. The sample consisted of sorted CD4+, CD8+, or CD8+CD57+ T cells (not recorded which) from PBMCs. These receptors all come from a human donor with severe aplastic anemia or a healthy control (not recorded which).

Concerning this clonotype: A read error may produce the germline difference seen at one junction end. CDR3 residues: CSVEGDSKPSYEQYF. DNA of the CDR3: TGCAGCGTTGAGGGTGACAGTAAGCCCTCCTACGAACAGTACTTC. The rearrangement uses TRBV29-1 and TRBJ2-7, with D possibly matching TRBD1 (5 bases). Germline CDR1 SQVTM, CDR2 ANQGSEA. The CDR3 is 15 residues long.

This clonotype was found many times. The chain recombines TRBV7-9 with TRBJ1-5; D may be TRBD1 (6 bases). CDR3 size: 15 residues. The germline CDR1 and CDR2 sequences are SEHNR and FQNEAQ (reference sequence). V lost 3 bases to trimming and J lost 6 bases, with 15 bases between them. CDR3 sequence (DNA): TGTGCCAGCAGCTTTCATGGAACAGGGTTTCAGCCCCAGCATTTT. This gives the protein CASSFHGTGFQPQHF. Filled out from reference TRBV7-9 and TRBJ1-5, the complete variable domain reads DTGVSQNPRHKITKRGQNVTFRCDPISEHNRLYWYRQTLGQGPEFLTYFQNEAQLEKSRLLSDRFSAERPKGSFSTLEIQRTEQGDSAMYLCASSFHGTGFQPQHFGDGTRLSIL.

V usage is TRBV9 and J usage is TRBJ1-1; TRBD1 is a possible D gene (5 bases). The CDR3 consists of 14 residues. V dropped 4 bases and J dropped 1 base, with 11 bases sitting between them. Germline V gene data show CDR1 as SGDLS and CDR2 as YYNGEE. The chain's CDR3 is CASSRSGENTEAFF. In nucleotides, the CDR3 is TGTGCCAGCAGCCGATCGGGGGAGAACACTGAAGCTTTCTTT.

This clonotype came up a few times. The gene calls are TRBV7-9 and TRBJ2-5, with D possibly TRBD1 on 5 matching bases. This CDR3 has 12 amino acids. With 6 bases removed from V and 5 bases from J, the gap between germline ends came to 10 bases. Germline V gives CDR1 SEHNR, CDR2 FQNEAQ (reference sequence). For the CDR3, the DNA is TGTGCCAGCAGAAGACAGATGGAGACCCAGTACTTC. Its protein product is CASRRQMETQYF.

There are a few counts of this clonotype. This chain joins TRBV3-1 and TRBJ2-1; 8 nucleotides agree with TRBD2. The V gene's germline CDR1 is LGHDT and CDR2 YNNKEL (reference sequence). CDR3 length: 14 residues. Trimming at V came to 1 base and at J to 6 bases, leaving 2 bases not matched to a gene. The CDR3 region is CASSQVGLANEQFF. CDR3 nucleotide sequence: TGTGCCAGCAGCCAAGTCGGACTAGCCAATGAGCAGTTCTTC.

The chain carries TRBV19 and TRBJ1-5, with 9 nucleotides matching TRBD1. The length of the CDR3 is 14 residues. V lost 6 bases, J lost 4 bases, and 4 bases stayed unmatched. Looked up from germline, CDR1 is LNHDA and CDR2 is SQIVND (reference sequence). CDR3 DNA sequence: TGTGCCAGTAGAAGGACAGGGGAAAATCAGCCCCAGCATTTT. Residues: CASRRTGENQPQHF.

The chain couples TRBV10-3 to TRBJ1-2; 8 bases line up with TRBD1. Germline V gene data show CDR1 as ENHRY and CDR2 as SYGVKD. CDR3 size: 16 residues. J lost 8 bases, V lost 0 bases, and 11 bases had no gene match. This chain's CDR3 is CAISESRTGLELGYTF. The CDR3 DNA reads TGTGCCATCAGTGAGTCTCGGACAGGGCTCGAGCTGGGCTACACCTTC.